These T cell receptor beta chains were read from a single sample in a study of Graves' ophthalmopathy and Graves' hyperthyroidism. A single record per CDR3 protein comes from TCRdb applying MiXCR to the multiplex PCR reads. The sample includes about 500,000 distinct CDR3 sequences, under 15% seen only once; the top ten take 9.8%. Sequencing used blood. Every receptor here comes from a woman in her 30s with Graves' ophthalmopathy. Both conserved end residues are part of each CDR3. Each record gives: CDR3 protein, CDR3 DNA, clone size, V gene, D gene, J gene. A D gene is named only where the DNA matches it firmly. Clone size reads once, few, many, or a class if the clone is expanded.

CDR3aa: CASSLHRLNTEAFF; CDR3nt: TGTGCCAGCAGTTTGCACAGACTGAACACTGAAGCTTTCTTT; abundance: many; v_gene: TRBV27; d_gene: .; j_gene: TRBJ1-1
CDR3aa: CASSFKGGLNQPQHF; CDR3nt: TGTGCCAGCAGTTTCAAGGGGGGCCTAAATCAGCCCCAGCATTTT; abundance: few; v_gene: TRBV27; d_gene: .; j_gene: TRBJ1-5
CDR3aa: CASSPDRAGYGYTF; CDR3nt: TGTGCCAGCAGTCCGGACAGGGCAGGCTATGGCTACACCTTC; abundance: few; v_gene: TRBV12-3/TRBV12-4; d_gene: TRBD1; j_gene: TRBJ1-2
CDR3aa: CASSSKVSGNTIYF; CDR3nt: TGTGCCAGCAGTTCCAAAGTTTCTGGAAACACCATATATTTT; abundance: many; v_gene: TRBV27; d_gene: .; j_gene: TRBJ1-3
CDR3aa: CASSLGSGKETQYF; CDR3nt: TGCGCCAGCAGCTTGGGAAGCGGTAAAGAGACCCAGTACTTC; abundance: many; v_gene: TRBV5-1; d_gene: .; j_gene: TRBJ2-5
CDR3aa: CASSPIPLRVMNTEAFF; CDR3nt: TGTGCCAGCAGTCCTATTCCCCTACGTGTTATGAACACTGAAGCTTTCTTT; abundance: many; v_gene: TRBV27; d_gene: .; j_gene: TRBJ1-1
CDR3aa: CASSLWAGQETQYF; CDR3nt: TGTGCCAGCAGTTTATGGGCAGGGCAGGAGACCCAGTACTTC; abundance: many; v_gene: TRBV28; d_gene: .; j_gene: TRBJ2-5
CDR3aa: CASSPSDIFNYGYTF; CDR3nt: TGTGCCAGCAGCCCCTCGGACATATTTAACTATGGCTACACCTTC; abundance: few; v_gene: TRBV7-9; d_gene: .; j_gene: TRBJ1-2
CDR3aa: CASSSLVTTGGTEAFF; CDR3nt: TGTGCCAGCAGCTCCTTAGTGACAACAGGGGGCACTGAAGCTTTCTTT; abundance: many; v_gene: TRBV12-3/TRBV12-4; d_gene: TRBD1; j_gene: TRBJ1-1
CDR3aa: CASSVGVRSEQFF; CDR3nt: TGTGCCAGCAGCGTAGGGGTGAGGAGTGAGCAGTTCTTC; abundance: many; v_gene: TRBV9; d_gene: .; j_gene: TRBJ2-1
CDR3aa: CASTGQVNTGELFF; CDR3nt: TGTGCCAGTACGGGACAAGTGAACACCGGGGAGCTGTTTTTT; abundance: many; v_gene: TRBV19; d_gene: .; j_gene: TRBJ2-2